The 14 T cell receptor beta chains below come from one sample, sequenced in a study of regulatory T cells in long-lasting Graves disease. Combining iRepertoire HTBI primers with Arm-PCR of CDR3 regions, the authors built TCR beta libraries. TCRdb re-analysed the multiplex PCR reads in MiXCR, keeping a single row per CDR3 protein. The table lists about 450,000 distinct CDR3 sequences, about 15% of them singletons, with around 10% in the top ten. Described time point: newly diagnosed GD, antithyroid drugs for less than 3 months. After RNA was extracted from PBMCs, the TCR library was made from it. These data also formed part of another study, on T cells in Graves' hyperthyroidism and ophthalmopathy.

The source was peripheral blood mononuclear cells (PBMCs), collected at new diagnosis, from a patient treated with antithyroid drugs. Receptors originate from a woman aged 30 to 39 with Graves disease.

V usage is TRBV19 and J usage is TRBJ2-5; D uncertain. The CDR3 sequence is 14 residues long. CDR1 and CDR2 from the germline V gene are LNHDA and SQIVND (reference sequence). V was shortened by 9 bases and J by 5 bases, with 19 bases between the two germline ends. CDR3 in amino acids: CASTERAHRETQYF. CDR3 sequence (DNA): TGTGCCAGCACAGAAAGAGCCCACCGGGAGACCCAGTACTTC.

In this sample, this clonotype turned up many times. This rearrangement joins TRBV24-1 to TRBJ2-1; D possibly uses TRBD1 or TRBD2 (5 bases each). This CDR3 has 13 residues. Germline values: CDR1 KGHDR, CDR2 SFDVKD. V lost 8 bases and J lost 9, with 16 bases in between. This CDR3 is CATTHEAGGEQFF. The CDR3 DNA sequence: TGTGCCACCACTCACGAAGCTGGGGGTGAGCAGTTCTTC.

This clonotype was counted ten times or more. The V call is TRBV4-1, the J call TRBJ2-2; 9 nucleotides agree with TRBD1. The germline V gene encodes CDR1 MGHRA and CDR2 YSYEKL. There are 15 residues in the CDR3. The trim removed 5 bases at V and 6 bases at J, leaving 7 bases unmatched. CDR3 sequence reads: CASSTRDRVPGELFF. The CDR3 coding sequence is TGCGCCAGCAGCACCCGGGACAGGGTTCCCGGGGAGCTGTTTTTT.

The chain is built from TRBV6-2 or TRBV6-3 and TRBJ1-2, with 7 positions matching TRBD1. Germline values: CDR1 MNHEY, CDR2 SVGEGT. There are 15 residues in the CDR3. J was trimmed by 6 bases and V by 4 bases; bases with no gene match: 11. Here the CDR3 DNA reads TGTGCCAGCAGTTCCCCCAAGACAGGGCGAAATGGCTACACCTTC. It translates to CASSSPKTGRNGYTF.

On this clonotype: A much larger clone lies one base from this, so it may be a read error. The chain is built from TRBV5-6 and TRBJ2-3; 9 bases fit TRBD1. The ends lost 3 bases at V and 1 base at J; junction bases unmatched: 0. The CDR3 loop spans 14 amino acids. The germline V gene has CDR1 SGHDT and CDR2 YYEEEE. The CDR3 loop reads CASSWDRGTDTQYF. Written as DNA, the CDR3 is TGTGCCAGCAGCTGGGACAGGGGCACAGATACGCAGTATTTT.

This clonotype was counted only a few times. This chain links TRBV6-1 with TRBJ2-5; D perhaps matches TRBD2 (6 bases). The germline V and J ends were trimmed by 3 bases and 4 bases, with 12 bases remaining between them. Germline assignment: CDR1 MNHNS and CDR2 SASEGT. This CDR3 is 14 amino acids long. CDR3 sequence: CASSDPGDAETQYF. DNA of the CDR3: TGTGCCAGCAGTGACCCGGGAGACGCAGAGACCCAGTACTTC.

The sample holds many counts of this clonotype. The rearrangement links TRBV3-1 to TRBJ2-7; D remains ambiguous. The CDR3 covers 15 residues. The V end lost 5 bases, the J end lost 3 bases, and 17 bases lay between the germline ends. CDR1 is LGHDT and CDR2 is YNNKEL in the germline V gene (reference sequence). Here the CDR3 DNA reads TGTGCCAGCAGCGCGCGCGCCCTGACGAGCTACGAGCAGTACTTC. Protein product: CASSARALTSYEQYF.

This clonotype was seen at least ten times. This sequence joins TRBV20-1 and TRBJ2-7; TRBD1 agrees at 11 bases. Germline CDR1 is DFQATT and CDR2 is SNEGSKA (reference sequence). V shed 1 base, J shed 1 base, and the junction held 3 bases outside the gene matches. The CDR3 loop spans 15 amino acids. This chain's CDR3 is CSARVGTGGSYEQYF. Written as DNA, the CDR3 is TGCAGTGCTAGAGTGGGGACAGGGGGGTCCTACGAGCAGTACTTC.

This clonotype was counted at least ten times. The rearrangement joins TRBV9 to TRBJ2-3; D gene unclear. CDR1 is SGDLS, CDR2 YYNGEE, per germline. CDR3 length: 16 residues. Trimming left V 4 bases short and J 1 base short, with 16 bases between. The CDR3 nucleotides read TGTGCCAGCAGCCGTACCCCGGTTTCGGGCACAGATACGCAGTATTTT. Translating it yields CASSRTPVSGTDTQYF.

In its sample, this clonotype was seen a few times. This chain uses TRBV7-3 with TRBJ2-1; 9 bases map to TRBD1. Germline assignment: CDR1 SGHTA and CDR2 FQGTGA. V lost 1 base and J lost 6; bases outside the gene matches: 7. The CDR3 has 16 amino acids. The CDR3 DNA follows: TGTGCCAGCAGCTTAATACCGGGACAGGGAGGCAATGAGCAGTTCTTC. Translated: CASSLIPGQGGNEQFF.

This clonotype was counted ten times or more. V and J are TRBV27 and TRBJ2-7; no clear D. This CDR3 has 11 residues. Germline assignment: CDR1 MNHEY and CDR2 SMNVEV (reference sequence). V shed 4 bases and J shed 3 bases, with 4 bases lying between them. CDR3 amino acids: CASSSYYEQYF. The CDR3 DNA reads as TGTGCCAGCAGTTCCTACTACGAGCAGTACTTC.

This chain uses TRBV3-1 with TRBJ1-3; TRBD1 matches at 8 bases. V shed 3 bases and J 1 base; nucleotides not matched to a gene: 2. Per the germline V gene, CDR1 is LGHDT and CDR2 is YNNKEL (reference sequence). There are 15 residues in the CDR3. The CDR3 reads CASSHYRGSGNTIYF. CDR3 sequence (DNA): TGTGCCAGCAGCCACTACAGGGGGTCTGGAAACACCATATATTTT.

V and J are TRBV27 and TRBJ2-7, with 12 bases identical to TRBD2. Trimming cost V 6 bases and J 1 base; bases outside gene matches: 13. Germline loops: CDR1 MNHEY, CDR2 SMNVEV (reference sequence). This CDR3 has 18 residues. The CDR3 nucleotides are TGTGCCAGCAGCTCGACTAGCGGGAGTCGATTGGGGTCCTACGAGCAGTACTTC. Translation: CASSSTSGSRLGSYEQYF.

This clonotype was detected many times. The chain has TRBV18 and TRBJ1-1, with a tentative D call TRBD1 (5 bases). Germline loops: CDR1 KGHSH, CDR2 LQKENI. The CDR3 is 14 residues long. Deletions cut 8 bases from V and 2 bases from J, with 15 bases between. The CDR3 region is CASSYDSYNTEAFF. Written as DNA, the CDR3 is TGTGCCAGCAGCTATGACAGCTATAACACTGAAGCTTTCTTT.